The 27 T cell receptor beta chains below come from one sample, sequenced in a study of OX40 agonist ivuxolimab in advanced cancers. Here immunoSEQ multiplex PCR was the method, and the copy in TCRdb shows in-frame clones only, minus some. Of about 20,000 clones in the sample, more than 75% were seen once. Specimen: CD4+ or CD8+ T cells sorted from blood, collected in a trial of the OX40 agonist ivuxolimab. The origin of the receptors is an adult with an advanced solid tumor such as melanoma, head and neck, liver or kidney cancer.

The V and J genes are TRBV9 and TRBJ1-2; 8 nucleotides line up with TRBD1. Trimming removed 8 bases from V and 4 bases from J; junction bases left unmatched: 19. The CDR3 has 17 amino acids. CDR1 is SGDLS, CDR2 YYNGEE, per germline. In DNA form, the CDR3 reads TGTGCCAGTTCGGGGTCCGGGGCAGGGGGCTTCTTCTATGGCTACACCTTC. Encoded protein: CASSGSGAGGFFYGYTF. Variable domain in full (rest from reference TRBV9 and TRBJ1-2): DSGVTQTPKHLITATGQRVTLRCSPRSGDLSVYWYQQSLDQGLQFLIQYYNGEERAKGNILERFSAQQFPDLHSELNLSSLELGDSALYFCASSGSGAGGFFYGYTFGSGTRLTVV.

V is TRBV9 and J is TRBJ2-3; a possible D gene is TRBD2 (6 bases). With 3 bases removed from V and 3 bases from J, the gap between germline ends came to 14 bases. Germline CDR1 reads SGDLS; CDR2 reads YYNGEE. CDR3 size: 15 residues. The CDR3 DNA reads TGTGCCAGCAGCGGACTTACGGGAGTGACAGATACGCAGTATTTT. It codes for CASSGLTGVTDTQYF.

Only one count was recorded for this clone. The V and J genes are TRBV6-5 and TRBJ2-1; D unclear. V lost 8 bases to trimming and J lost 9 bases, with 8 bases between them. The CDR3 contains 10 residues. Germline V gives CDR1 MNHEY, CDR2 SVGAGI. CDR3 region: CASGRAEQFF. The CDR3 DNA follows: TGTGCCAGCGGTAGGGCTGAGCAGTTCTTC.

This clone is labeled medium-sized. V is TRBV10-3 and J is TRBJ1-1; possibly TRBD1 for D (5 bases). Germline V gives CDR1 ENHRY, CDR2 SYGVKD. CDR3 length: 14 amino acids. Trimming took off 10 bases at V and 1 base at J, with 16 bases between the two ends. The CDR3 sequence: CATQGAGQNTEAFF. CDR3 sequence (DNA): TGTGCCACCCAAGGTGCCGGACAGAACACTGAAGCTTTCTTT.

The chain links TRBV11-2 to TRBJ2-1; no clear D gene. V was cut by 1 base and J by 4 bases, with 8 bases left in between. CDR3 size: 14 residues. Germline-derived CDR1 and CDR2 are SGHAT and FQNNGV. The CDR3 DNA is TGTGCCAGCAGCTTAGGTCGGTCTTACAATGAGCAGTTCTTC. Amino acids: CASSLGRSYNEQFF.

The V call is TRBV15, the J call TRBJ2-7, with D perhaps assigned TRBD1 or TRBD2 (5 bases each). The germline CDR1 and CDR2 sequences are LNHNV and YYDKDF (reference sequence). Trimming removed 0 bases from V and 3 bases from J, with 12 bases in between. The CDR3 sequence is 15 residues long. The CDR3 region is CATSRDRGPLYEQYF. In nucleotides, the CDR3 is TGTGCCACCAGCAGAGATAGGGGACCCCTCTACGAGCAGTACTTC.

V is TRBV7-2 and J is TRBJ2-3; unclear D gene. Trimming removed 4 bases from V and 5 bases from J, with 25 bases in between. This CDR3 has 18 residues. Germline values: CDR1 SGHTA, CDR2 FQGNSA. CDR3 residues: CASSYLAIGVETGDTQYF. The CDR3 DNA follows: TGTGCCAGCAGCTACCTTGCGATAGGAGTTGAAACGGGAGATACGCAGTATTTT.

The table lists this clone with a count of one. V gene TRBV6-1 combines with J gene TRBJ2-3; 11 bases line up with TRBD2. Per germline, CDR1 MNHNS and CDR2 SASEGT. V lost 2 bases, J lost 8 bases, and 15 bases stayed unmatched. There are 18 residues in the CDR3. This chain's CDR3 is CASSEMRLAGQLVGTQYF. The CDR3 nucleotides read TGTGCCAGCAGTGAAATGCGACTAGCGGGGCAGCTCGTCGGTACGCAGTATTTT.

The V gene is TRBV9, the J gene TRBJ2-7; 10 nucleotides agree with TRBD2. The length of the CDR3 is 16 residues. Germline V CDR1 and CDR2: SGDLS, YYNGEE. Trimming took 0 bases from V and 5 from J; bases not matched to a gene: 8. The CDR3 DNA is TGTGCCAGCAGCGTAGGGGCGCTAGCGGGGGTACACGAGCAGTACTTC. Residues: CASSVGALAGVHEQYF.

The rearrangement joins TRBV25-1 to TRBJ2-2; maybe TRBD1 (5 bases). Germline V gene sequence: CDR1 MGHDK, CDR2 SYGVNS. Trimming left V 5 bases short and J 5 bases short, with 9 bases between. The CDR3 length is 13 residues. Here the CDR3 DNA reads TGTGCCAGCAGTCTCAGGGTTACCGGGGAGCTGTTTTTT. Translating it yields CASSLRVTGELFF.

V usage is TRBV6-4 and J usage is TRBJ2-7; 7 positions agree with TRBD2. Germline V lookup: CDR1 MRHNA, CDR2 SNTAGT. This CDR3 has 15 residues. V shed 6 bases, J shed 2 bases, and the junction held 10 bases outside the gene matches. The chain's CDR3 is CASSPVAGTTYEQYF. The CDR3 nucleotides are TGTGCCAGCAGCCCAGTCGCCGGGACTACCTACGAGCAGTACTTC.

The chain couples TRBV5-8 to TRBJ1-4, with D hard to call. V gave up 3 bases and J gave up 7 bases, with 10 bases separating them. In germline, CDR1 is SGHTS, CDR2 YDEGEE. The CDR3 length is 13 residues. CDR3 bases: TGTGCCAGCAGCTGGCGGCTGACTGAAAAACTGTTTTTT. Its translation: CASSWRLTEKLFF.

The gene calls are TRBV29-1 and TRBJ2-1; 13 bases are a match to TRBD2. This CDR3 comprises 14 residues. CDR1 and CDR2 from the germline V gene are SQVTM and ANQGSEA. The J segment lost 7 bases and the V segment lost 7 bases, leaving 7 bases of the junction unmatched. CDR3 amino acids: CSATGLAGLNEQFF. The DNA for the CDR3 is TGCAGCGCCACGGGACTAGCGGGACTTAATGAGCAGTTCTTC.

V usage is TRBV5-6 and J usage is TRBJ2-7; the D is unclear. Trimming removed 4 bases at V and 7 bases at J, with 12 bases between. This CDR3 region has 12 residues. The germline V gene encodes CDR1 SGHDT and CDR2 YYEEEE. Here the CDR3 DNA reads TGTGCCAGCAGCCCGCTAGGAAGGGAGCAGTACTTC. As protein: CASSPLGREQYF.

The chain links TRBV7-9 to TRBJ2-1, with D possibly TRBD2 on 8 matching bases. V was shortened by 8 bases and J by 11 bases, with 19 bases between the two germline ends. Germline V gene sequence: CDR1 SEHNR, CDR2 FQNEAQ (reference sequence). This CDR3 region has 13 residues. CDR3: CASREGAGPKQFF. The CDR3 coding sequence is TGTGCCAGCCGGGAGGGGGCTGGGCCTAAGCAGTTCTTC.

The chain carries TRBV11-2 and TRBJ2-5; D perhaps matches TRBD2 (5 bases). V lost 0 bases to trimming and J lost 4 bases, with 9 bases between them. Germline V CDR1 and CDR2: SGHAT, FQNNGV. This CDR3 is 14 amino acids long. CDR3 region: CASSLDYAGETQYF. CDR3 DNA: TGTGCCAGCAGCTTAGATTACGCGGGAGAGACCCAGTACTTC.

This clone showed up just once. The chain uses TRBV7-9 and TRBJ1-2; no clear D. Between the trimmed V and J ends, which lost 2 bases and 8 bases, there was a span of 15 bases. The CDR3 totals 14 residues. Germline lookup yields CDR1 SEHNR and CDR2 FQNEAQ (reference sequence). The DNA of the CDR3 is TGTGCCAGCAGCTTAAGTGAGTGGGGAGTAGGCTACACCTTC. As protein: CASSLSEWGVGYTF.

The V gene is TRBV9, the J gene TRBJ2-1, with 8 bases aligning to TRBD2. CDR1 and CDR2 (germline): SGDLS, YYNGEE. Trimming took 0 bases from V and 7 from J; bases not matched to a gene: 3. CDR3 length: 14 residues. CDR3 loop: CASSVAGGHNEQFF. CDR3 nucleotide sequence: TGTGCCAGCAGCGTAGCGGGAGGGCATAATGAGCAGTTCTTC.

CDR3 nucleotide sequence: TGTGCCAGCAGCTTCTGGGCTCTAGCGGCCGGGGAGCTGTTTTTT. As protein: CASSFWALAAGELFF. The V call is TRBV11-2, the J call TRBJ2-2; TRBD2 matches 7 bases. The ends lost 3 bases at V and 6 bases at J; junction bases unmatched: 7. CDR3 length equals 15 residues. Germline-derived CDR1 and CDR2 are SGHAT and FQNNGV.

The V and J genes are TRBV10-3 and TRBJ1-1, with no clear D. V shed 4 bases and J shed 1 base, with 10 bases lying between them. Germline loops: CDR1 ENHRY, CDR2 SYGVKD. The CDR3 runs to 14 residues. CDR3 sequence (DNA): TGTGCCATCAGTGCGGCCGGACCGAACACTGAAGCTTTCTTT. It translates to CAISAAGPNTEAFF.

This chain links TRBV14 with TRBJ2-7; D not resolved. CDR1 SGHDN and CDR2 FVKESK come from the germline V gene. The V end lost 1 base, the J end lost 1 base, and 11 bases lay between the germline ends. The CDR3 is made up of 15 amino acids. The CDR3 is CASSQGRLISYEQYF. In DNA, the CDR3 is TGTGCCAGCAGCCAAGGACGGCTTATATCCTACGAGCAGTACTTC.

J is TRBJ2-7 and V is TRBV4-2; 7 bases line up with TRBD1. Germline V gene data show CDR1 as LGHNA and CDR2 as YNFKEQ. The CDR3 runs 12 residues. J lost 12 bases, V lost 1 base, and 6 bases had no gene match. This CDR3 is CASSQVTGERYF. The CDR3 DNA sequence: TGTGCCAGCAGCCAAGTTACAGGGGAAAGGTACTTC.

Comments on this clone: The sample holds other DNA sequences that translate to the same CDR3. The chain is built from TRBV27 and TRBJ2-7; 7 positions match TRBD1. The CDR3 length is 17 residues. Looked up from germline, CDR1 is MNHEY and CDR2 is SMNVEV (reference sequence). J was trimmed by 7 bases and V by 9 bases; bases with no gene match: 24. CDR3 amino acids: CARTGVPNKRGAREQYF. CDR3 sequence (DNA): TGTGCCAGAACAGGGGTTCCTAATAAACGGGGAGCTCGGGAGCAGTACTTC.

This chain joins TRBV5-6 and TRBJ1-1, with unresolved D. The V end lost 2 bases, the J end lost 0 bases, and 14 bases lay between the germline ends. This CDR3 comprises 16 residues. Germline V CDR1 and CDR2: SGHDT, YYEEEE. DNA of the CDR3: TGTGCCAGCAGCTTCCTATTAACGGGCTTGAACACTGAAGCTTTCTTT. It specifies CASSFLLTGLNTEAFF.

This clone was observed a few times. V gene TRBV10-3 combines with J gene TRBJ1-1; no clear D. The CDR3 totals 14 residues. Trimming took off 4 bases at V and 0 bases at J, with 9 bases between the two ends. The V gene's germline CDR1 is ENHRY and CDR2 SYGVKD. The CDR3 loop is CAISVVSVNTEAFF. The CDR3 nucleotides read TGTGCCATCAGTGTAGTCTCAGTGAACACTGAAGCTTTCTTT.

Here the CDR3 reads CASSLVQGGDTQYF. The CDR3 DNA reads as TGTGCCAGCAGCTTAGTGCAGGGAGGGGATACGCAGTATTTT. This sequence joins TRBV11-2 and TRBJ2-3, with 7 bases matching TRBD2. Germline V gene data show CDR1 as SGHAT and CDR2 as FQNNGV. With 1 base clipped from V and 6 bases from J, the junction kept 4 bases outside the gene matches. The CDR3 is 14 amino acids.

The rearrangement joins TRBV29-1 to TRBJ2-3, with D hard to call. Germline CDR1 and CDR2: SQVTM and ANQGSEA. The CDR3 consists of 13 residues. V gave up 5 bases and J gave up 1 base, with 10 bases separating them. The CDR3: CSVQVFRTDTQYF. CDR3 DNA sequence: TGCAGCGTTCAGGTCTTTCGCACAGATACGCAGTATTTT.